This T cell receptor (beta chain) was recovered during a study of Ad26.COV2.S vaccination and SARS-CoV-2 variants. Treatment given: some 19 received Ad26.COV2.S at low or high dose, single or two shots; about 5 received placebo; per-sample allocation not given. On day 63 after the first injection, vaccine and placebo recipients gave samples. There are 15 residues in the CDR3. Deletions cut 5 bases from V and 2 bases from J, with 13 bases between. In germline, CDR1 is SGHTA, CDR2 FQGNSA. Profiled with immunoSEQ multiplex PCR; TCRdb holds only in-frame clones, not every one. The data contain some 460,000 clones, roughly nine tenths of them singletons.

The TCR sequence derives from a person between 18 and 65 years old who received the Ad26.COV2.S COVID-19 vaccine or a placebo. The source was peripheral blood, collected in a trial of Ad26.COV2.S vaccine versus placebo. The chain is built from TRBV7-2 and TRBJ1-3, with D tentatively TRBD1 (5 bases). The DNA for the CDR3 is TGTGCCAGCAGCCCTTCGAAGGGGCCTGGAAACACCATATATTTT. This codes for CASSPSKGPGNTIYF.